Presented here are 9 T cell receptor beta chains from one specimen sequenced in a study of regulatory T cells in long-lasting Graves disease. Sequencing libraries for TCR beta were prepared with iRepertoire HTBI primers and Arm-PCR of CDR3 regions. One entry per CDR3 protein, called by TCRdb with MiXCR from the multiplex PCR reads. The sample lists about 340,000 distinct CDR3 sequences, about 20% seen once, with just under 30% in the top ten. Regarding time point: persistent/refractory GD, antithyroid drugs over 5 years with positive TRAb. Isolated PBMC RNA provided the starting material for the TCR library. This specimen was peripheral blood mononuclear cells (PBMCs), taken when the disease was refractory, from a patient treated with antithyroid drugs. The receptor source for this set is a female donor with Graves disease.

This clonotype was found a few times. This chain connects TRBV19 to TRBJ1-2; TRBD1 aligns across 12 bases. This CDR3 comprises 16 residues. Trimming removed 3 bases from V and 7 bases from J; junction bases left unmatched: 9. Germline V gives CDR1 LNHDA, CDR2 SQIVND (reference sequence). DNA of the CDR3: TGTGCCAGTAGTATGGTTGCGGGACAGGGGGCGAGTGGCTACACCTTC. Translated, it gives CASSMVAGQGASGYTF.

The table lists this clonotype with many counts. The chain joins TRBV12-3 or TRBV12-4 to TRBJ1-5; D gene uncertain. Trimming left V 4 bases short and J 4 bases short, with 8 bases between. The CDR3 sequence is 13 residues long. The CDR3 loop reads CASSYERNQPQHF. In DNA, the CDR3 is TGTGCCAGCAGTTACGAGAGAAATCAGCCCCAGCATTTT.

At least ten counts were recorded for this clonotype. V and J are TRBV27 and TRBJ2-7, with unresolved D. The CDR3 has 13 amino acids. From germline, CDR1 is MNHEY and CDR2 SMNVEV (reference sequence). Trimming pared 2 bases from V and 10 bases from J, leaving 15 bases between. The CDR3, as DNA: TGTGCCAGCAGTTTACGTTCTACTGACGGACAGTACTTC. The encoded protein is CASSLRSTDGQYF.

The chain has TRBV18 and TRBJ2-2; D is undetermined. Trimming took 2 bases from V and 1 from J, leaving 11 bases between them. The CDR3 is 16 amino acids. The germline V gene has CDR1 KGHSH and CDR2 LQKENI. The chain's CDR3 is CASSPEYRKNTGELFF. CDR3 DNA: TGTGCCAGCTCACCAGAGTACAGAAAGAACACCGGGGAGCTGTTTTTT.

This clonotype was counted many times. The rearrangement joins TRBV5-1 to TRBJ2-7; D not resolved. CDR1 and CDR2 from the germline V gene are SGHRS and YFSETQ. Trimming took off 7 bases at V and 5 bases at J, with 22 bases between the two ends. The CDR3 runs to 15 residues. CDR3 loop: CASRRSSSLADEQYF. CDR3 DNA: TGCGCCAGCCGTCGGAGCTCCTCCTTGGCGGACGAGCAGTACTTC.

The sample holds a few counts of this clonotype. This chain joins TRBV30 and TRBJ2-7; possibly TRBD2 for D (6 bases). Germline lookup yields CDR1 GTSNPN and CDR2 SVGIG (reference sequence). The length of the CDR3 is 13 residues. Trimming removed 5 bases at V and 5 bases at J, with 16 bases between. This CDR3 reads CAWGGQGTDEQYF. The CDR3, as DNA: TGTGCCTGGGGAGGGCAGGGAACCGACGAGCAGTACTTC.

This clonotype has a single count. A much larger clonotype is one base distant, so this may be a read error. The chain is built from TRBV19 and TRBJ2-5; 7 bases fit TRBD2. The CDR3 covers 15 residues. Germline V gene sequence: CDR1 LNHDA, CDR2 SQIVND (reference sequence). The CDR3: CASKPSGEYQETLYF. The CDR3 nucleotides are TGTGCCAGTAAGCCCAGCGGGGAGTACCAAGAGACCCTGTACTTC. Together with reference TRBV19 and TRBJ2-5, the CDR3 gives the full variable domain: DGGITQSPKYLFRKEGQNVTLSCEQNLNHDAMYWYRQDPGQGLRLIYYSQIVNDFQKGDIAEGYSVSREKKESFPLTVTSAQKNPTAFYLCASKPSGEYQETLYFGPGTRLLVL.

This clonotype has a count of ten or more. The gene calls are TRBV27 and TRBJ1-1; 7 bases agree with TRBD1. Germline V gene data show CDR1 as MNHEY and CDR2 as SMNVEV (reference sequence). Trimming at V came to 5 bases and at J to 2 bases, leaving 8 bases not matched to a gene. The CDR3 has 15 amino acids. CDR3 in amino acids: CASSPLDRLNTEAFF. The CDR3 DNA reads as TGTGCCAGCAGTCCCCTGGACAGGTTAAACACTGAAGCTTTCTTT.

This clonotype came up a few times. J is TRBJ2-7 and V is TRBV5-1; 7 bases line up with TRBD1. Germline V gene sequence: CDR1 SGHRS, CDR2 YFSETQ. V lost 6 bases, J lost 5 bases, and 8 bases stayed unmatched. The CDR3 sequence is 13 residues long. Here the CDR3 DNA reads TGCGCCAGCAAGACAGGGCCACCGAACGAGCAGTACTTC. It yields the protein CASKTGPPNEQYF.